The TCR beta chain under discussion was sequenced for a study of blood T cell repertoires in COVID-19. The CDR3 is 15 amino acids. Germline-derived CDR1 and CDR2 are MNHEY and SVGEGT. Between the trimmed V and J ends, which lost 0 bases and 6 bases, there was a span of 12 bases. Here immunoSEQ multiplex PCR was the method, and the copy in TCRdb shows in-frame clones only, minus some. The sample yields about 110,000 clones, 76% seen once. Patients of the Seattle cohort, enrolled during active infection, were followed longitudinally. This clone appeared a few times. This receptor was obtained from a man aged 80 or over with COVID-19, enrolled during active disease. What was sequenced was peripheral blood. This sequence joins TRBV6-2 or TRBV6-3 and TRBJ2-1; TRBD1 is a possible D gene (7 bases). This chain's CDR3 is CASSYSTGRTNEQFF. CDR3 DNA: TGTGCCAGCAGTTACTCGACAGGGAGGACCAATGAGCAGTTCTTC.